This T cell receptor beta chain was sequenced for a study of blood T cell repertoires in COVID-19. Study summary: Samples taken during acute and convalescent COVID-19 were collected in the United States, Italy and Spain. PBMCs, B-cell-depleted T cells, or T cells provided the cDNA or gDNA that made up the material.

Original processing notes: Estimation of nucleated cell counts was performed using reference gene primer amplification. The table came from immunoSEQ multiplex PCR; TCRdb's copy has only in-frame clones and leaves some out. The DNA was the basis for D and trimming; V, J and clone size are from that table. The data hold around 100,000 clones, with about four fifths observed a single time. The V and J ends lost 4 bases and 5 bases, in that order; junction bases with no gene match: 13. Germline CDR1 reads SGHDN; CDR2 reads FVKESK. The CDR3 runs to 17 residues. The sequence was obtained from a man aged 55 to 70 with acute or convalescent COVID-19. The sequencing input was peripheral blood. The J gene is TRBJ2-1, the V gene TRBV14; TRBD2 agrees at 8 bases. CDR3 coding DNA: TGTGCCAGCAGCCCTATGAGCGGGAGCCGTTACAACAATGAGCAGTTCTTC. This translates into CASSPMSGSRYNNEQFF.